This TCR beta chain was found in a study of OX40 agonist ivuxolimab in advanced cancers. With regard to the full study: The costimulatory receptor OX40 (CD134) was targeted by ivuxolimab, a fully human IgG2 agonistic monoclonal antibody. Intravenous ivuxolimab was administered to patients every 2 weeks at six dose levels: 0.01, 0.1, 0.3, 1.5, 3 and 10 mg/kg. Of the approximately 50 patients in dose escalation, around 19 had hepatocellular carcinoma, approximately 15 had melanoma, 9 had renal cell carcinoma and 9 had head and neck cancer. In the dose-escalation cohort, around four fifths of patients were male, and the mean age was approximately 60 years, with a range of 23 to 79. Patients were allowed to have had prior anti-PD-1, anti-PD-L1 or anti-CTLA-4 therapy, and more than 35% of the dose-escalation patients had been treated with checkpoint inhibitors. Partial responses were achieved by three dose-escalation patients, of whom one had hepatocellular carcinoma and two had cutaneous melanoma. The purpose of peripheral TCRbeta sequencing was to test whether ivuxolimab changed TCR sequence diversity and led to clonal T-cell expansion. The paper covers the monotherapy dose-escalation part of the phase I ivuxolimab trial, which included N = 52 patients.

The trial excluded patients who had a history of autoimmune disease or were on systemic immunosuppression. In every dose cohort, peripheral blood was drawn for TCR sequencing at baseline, cycle 4 day 1, and cycle 7 day 1. Samples came from an open-label, multicenter, first-in-human phase I dose-escalation trial of ivuxolimab. Adults with locally advanced or metastatic melanoma, renal cell, hepatocellular, or head and neck squamous cell carcinoma were enrolled in the trial. Before TCR sequencing, CD4+ T cells and CD8+ T cells were sorted from peripheral blood as separate populations. Reading the germline V gene gives CDR1 ENHRY and CDR2 SYGVKD. The CDR3 measures 17 amino acids from cysteine to phenylalanine. The read is trimmed to its CDR3 DNA, 51 bases read in frame from base 1. Cut back by 3 bases and 4 bases, the V and J ends lie 19 bases apart. For sequencing of the TCRbeta CDR3 region, genomic DNA was extracted from the sorted cells. TCRbeta CDR3 regions were sequenced using the immunoSEQ Assay. The source is immuneACCESS, and TCRdb retained only in-frame sequences with V and J called. Part of the clones is not carried over; for the studies checked, unresolved V genes explain less than half of this, and the remainder is unexplained. In this sample the table shows tens of thousands of clones, 86% of which occur a single time. The ten top clones hold roughly 13% of the sample.

With regard to this clone: No cognate antigen has been identified for it. No base quality values were provided; no much bigger clone lies one nucleotide off.

The research as a whole found: The antigen specificity of the peripheral T cells that underwent clonal expansion was not determined. At doses of 0.1 to 3.0 mg/kg, clonal expansion of both CD4+ and CD8+ T cells in blood was seen between baseline and week 6. Low levels of normalized T-cell clonal expansion were also seen in some patients who did not respond. In the 0.1-3.0 mg/kg groups, partial responders had among the lowest normalized peripheral clonal expansion, particularly in CD8+ T cells. After ivuxolimab, CD8+ T cells had more expanded clones than CD4+ T cells on average.

The sequenced sample was CD4+ or CD8+ T cells sorted from blood, obtained in a trial of the OX40 agonist ivuxolimab. The source of this sequence is an adult with an advanced solid tumor such as melanoma, head and neck, liver or kidney cancer. The chain uses TRBV10-3 and TRBJ1-5; the D gene identity is not certain. The DNA sequence reads TGTGCCATCAGTGATGGGGTTCCGTTGGCTCCAAATCAGCCCCAGCATTTT. Protein translation: CAISDGVPLAPNQPQHF.